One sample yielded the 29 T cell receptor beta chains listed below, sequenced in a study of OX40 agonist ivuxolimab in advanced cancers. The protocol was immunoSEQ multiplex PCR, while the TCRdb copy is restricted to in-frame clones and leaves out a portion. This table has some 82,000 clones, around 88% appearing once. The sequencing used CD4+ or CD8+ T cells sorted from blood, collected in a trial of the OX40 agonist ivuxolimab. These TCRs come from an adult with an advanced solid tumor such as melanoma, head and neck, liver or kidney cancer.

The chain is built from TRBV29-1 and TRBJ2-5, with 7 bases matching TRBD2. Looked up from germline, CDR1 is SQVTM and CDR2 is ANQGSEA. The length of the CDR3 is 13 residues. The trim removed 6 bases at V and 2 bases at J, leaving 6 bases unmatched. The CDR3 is CSVDGGNQETQYF. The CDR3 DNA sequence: TGCAGCGTCGACGGGGGGAATCAAGAGACCCAGTACTTC.

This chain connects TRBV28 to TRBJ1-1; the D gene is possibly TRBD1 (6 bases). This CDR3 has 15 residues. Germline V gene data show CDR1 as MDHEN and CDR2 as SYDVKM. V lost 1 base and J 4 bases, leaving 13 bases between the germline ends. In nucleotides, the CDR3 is TGTGCCAGCAGTTTATTCGGCAGGGGTGGCACTGAAGCTTTCTTT. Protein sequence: CASSLFGRGGTEAFF.

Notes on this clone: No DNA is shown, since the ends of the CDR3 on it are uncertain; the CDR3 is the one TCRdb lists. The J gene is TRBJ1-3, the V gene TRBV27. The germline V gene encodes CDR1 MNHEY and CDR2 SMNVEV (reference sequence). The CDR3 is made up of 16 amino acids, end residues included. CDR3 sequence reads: CASSTSGRHSGNTIYF.

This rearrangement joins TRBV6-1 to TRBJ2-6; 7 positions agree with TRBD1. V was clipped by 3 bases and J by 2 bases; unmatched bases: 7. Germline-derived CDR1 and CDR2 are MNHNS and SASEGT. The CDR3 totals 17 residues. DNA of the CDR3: TGTGCCAGCAGTGAGGACAGGCGGCGCCCTGGGGCCAACGTCCTGACTTTC. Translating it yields CASSEDRRRPGANVLTF.

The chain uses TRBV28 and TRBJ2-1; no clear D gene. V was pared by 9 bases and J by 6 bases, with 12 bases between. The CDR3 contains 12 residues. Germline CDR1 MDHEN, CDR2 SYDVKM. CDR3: CASSGAINEQFF. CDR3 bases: TGTGCCAGTAGTGGAGCGATCAATGAGCAGTTCTTC.

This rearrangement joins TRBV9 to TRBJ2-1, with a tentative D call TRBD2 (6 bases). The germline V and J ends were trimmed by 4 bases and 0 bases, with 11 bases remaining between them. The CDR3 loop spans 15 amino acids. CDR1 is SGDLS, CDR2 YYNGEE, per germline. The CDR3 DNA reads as TGTGCCAGCAGCCGGGACGGGAGCTCCTACAATGAGCAGTTCTTC. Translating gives CASSRDGSSYNEQFF.

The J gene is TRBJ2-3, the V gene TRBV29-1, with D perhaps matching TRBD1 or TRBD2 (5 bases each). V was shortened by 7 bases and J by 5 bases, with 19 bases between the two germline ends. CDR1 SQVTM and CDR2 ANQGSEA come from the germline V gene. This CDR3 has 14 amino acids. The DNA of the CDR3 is TGCAGCGGTAGCAGGGTTACAGGAGGAGATACGCAGTATTTT. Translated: CSGSRVTGGDTQYF.

The CDR3 DNA follows: TGTGCCAGCAGTCCCCGGGCTAGAAGGAGGGTCGAGCAGTACTTC. Protein sequence: CASSPRARRRVEQYF. This sequence joins TRBV28 and TRBJ2-7; weak D call: TRBD2 (6 bases). The germline V and J ends were trimmed by 5 bases and 6 bases, with 20 bases remaining between them. The CDR3 covers 15 residues. The germline CDR1 and CDR2 sequences are MDHEN and SYDVKM.

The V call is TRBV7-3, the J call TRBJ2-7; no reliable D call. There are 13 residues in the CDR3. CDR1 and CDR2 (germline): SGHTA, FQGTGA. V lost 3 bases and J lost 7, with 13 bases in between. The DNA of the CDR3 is TGTGCCAGCAGCTTCTCCCCCGGACGGGAGCAGTACTTC. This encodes CASSFSPGREQYF.

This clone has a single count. CDR3: CASSLRQAKAFF. The CDR3 DNA reads TGTGCCAGCAGTTTGAGGCAGGCCAAAGCTTTCTTT. This chain connects TRBV28 to TRBJ1-1; no clear D gene. This CDR3 contains 12 residues. CDR1 and CDR2 from the germline V gene are MDHEN and SYDVKM. Trimming removed 3 bases at V and 9 bases at J, with 11 bases between.

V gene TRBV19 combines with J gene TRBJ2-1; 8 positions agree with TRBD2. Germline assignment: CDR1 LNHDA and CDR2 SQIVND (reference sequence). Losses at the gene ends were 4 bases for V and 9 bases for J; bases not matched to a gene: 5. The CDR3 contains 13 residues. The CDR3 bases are TGTGCCAGTAGTAGAGGACTAGCCTCTGAGCAGTTCTTC. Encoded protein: CASSRGLASEQFF. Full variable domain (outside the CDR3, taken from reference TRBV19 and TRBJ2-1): DGGITQSPKYLFRKEGQNVTLSCEQNLNHDAMYWYRQDPGQGLRLIYYSQIVNDFQKGDIAEGYSVSREKKESFPLTVTSAQKNPTAFYLCASSRGLASEQFFGPGTRLTVL.

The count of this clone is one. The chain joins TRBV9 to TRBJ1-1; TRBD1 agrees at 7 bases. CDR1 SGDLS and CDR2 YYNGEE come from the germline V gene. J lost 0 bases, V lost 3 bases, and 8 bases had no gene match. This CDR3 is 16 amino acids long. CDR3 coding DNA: TGTGCCAGCAGCGCCCCTCCACAGGGGTTGAACACTGAAGCTTTCTTT. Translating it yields CASSAPPQGLNTEAFF.

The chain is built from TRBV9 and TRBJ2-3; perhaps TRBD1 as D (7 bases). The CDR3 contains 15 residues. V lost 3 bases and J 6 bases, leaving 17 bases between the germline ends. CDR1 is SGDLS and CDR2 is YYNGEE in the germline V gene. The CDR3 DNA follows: TGTGCCAGCAGCGGCCAGGGGGGTCGGGCGGATACGCAGTATTTT. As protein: CASSGQGGRADTQYF.

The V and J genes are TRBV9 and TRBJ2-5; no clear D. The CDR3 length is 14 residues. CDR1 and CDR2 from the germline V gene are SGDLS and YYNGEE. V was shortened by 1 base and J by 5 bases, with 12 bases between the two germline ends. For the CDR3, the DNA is TGTGCCAGCAGCGTAATTGATGATTTGGAGACCCAGTACTTC. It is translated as CASSVIDDLETQYF. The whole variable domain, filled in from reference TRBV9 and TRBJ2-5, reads DSGVTQTPKHLITATGQRVTLRCSPRSGDLSVYWYQQSLDQGLQFLIQYYNGEERAKGNILERFSAQQFPDLHSELNLSSLELGDSALYFCASSVIDDLETQYFGPGTRLLVL.

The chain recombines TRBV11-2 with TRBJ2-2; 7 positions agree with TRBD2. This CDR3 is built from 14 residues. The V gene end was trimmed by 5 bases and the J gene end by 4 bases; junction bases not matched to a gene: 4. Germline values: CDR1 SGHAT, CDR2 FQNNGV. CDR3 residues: CASSGTGGTGELFF. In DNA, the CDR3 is TGTGCCAGCAGCGGGACGGGAGGCACCGGGGAGCTGTTTTTT.

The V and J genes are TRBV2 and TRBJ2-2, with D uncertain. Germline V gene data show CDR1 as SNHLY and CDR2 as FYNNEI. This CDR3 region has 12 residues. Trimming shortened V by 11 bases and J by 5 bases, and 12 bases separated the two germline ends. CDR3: CAGRVWTGELFF. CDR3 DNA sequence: TGTGCCGGTCGGGTGTGGACCGGGGAGCTGTTTTTT.

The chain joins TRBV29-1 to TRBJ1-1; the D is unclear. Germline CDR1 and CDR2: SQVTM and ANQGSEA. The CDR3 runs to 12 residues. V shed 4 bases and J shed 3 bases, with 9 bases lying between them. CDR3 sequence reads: CSVGHQDTEAFF. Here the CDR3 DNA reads TGCAGCGTTGGACACCAAGACACTGAAGCTTTCTTT. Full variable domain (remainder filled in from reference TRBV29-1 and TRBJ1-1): SAVISQKPSRDICQRGTSLTIQCQVDSQVTMMFWYRQQPGQSLTLIATANQGSEATYESGFVIDKFPISRPNLTFSTLTVSNMSPEDSSIYLCSVGHQDTEAFFGQGTRLTVV.

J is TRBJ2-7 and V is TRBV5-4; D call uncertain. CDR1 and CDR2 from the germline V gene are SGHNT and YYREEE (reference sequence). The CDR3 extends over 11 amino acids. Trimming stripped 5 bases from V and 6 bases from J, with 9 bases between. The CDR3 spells CASSIEAEQYF. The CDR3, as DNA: TGTGCCAGCAGTATCGAAGCCGAGCAGTACTTC.

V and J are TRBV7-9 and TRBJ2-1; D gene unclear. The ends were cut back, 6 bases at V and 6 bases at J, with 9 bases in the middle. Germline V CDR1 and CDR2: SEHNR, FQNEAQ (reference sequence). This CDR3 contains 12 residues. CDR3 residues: CASRRESNEQFF. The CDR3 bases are TGTGCCAGCAGACGCGAGAGCAATGAGCAGTTCTTC.

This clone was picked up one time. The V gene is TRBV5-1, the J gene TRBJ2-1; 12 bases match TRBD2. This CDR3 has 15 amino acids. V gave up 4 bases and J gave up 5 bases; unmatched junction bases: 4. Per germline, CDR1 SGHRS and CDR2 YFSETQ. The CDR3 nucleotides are TGCGCCAGCAGCACTGGACTAGCGGGAAACAATGAGCAGTTCTTC. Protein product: CASSTGLAGNNEQFF.

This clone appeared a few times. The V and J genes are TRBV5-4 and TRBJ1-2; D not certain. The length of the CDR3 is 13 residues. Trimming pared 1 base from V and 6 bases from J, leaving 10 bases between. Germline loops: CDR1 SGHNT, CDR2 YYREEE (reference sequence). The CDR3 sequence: CASSLQRVHGYTF. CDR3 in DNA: TGTGCCAGCAGCTTGCAGAGGGTCCATGGCTACACCTTC.

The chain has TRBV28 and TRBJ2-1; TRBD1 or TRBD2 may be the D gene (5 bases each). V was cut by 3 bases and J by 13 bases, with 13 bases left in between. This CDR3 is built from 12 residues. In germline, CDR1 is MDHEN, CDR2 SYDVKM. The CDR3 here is CASSLGVGPQFF. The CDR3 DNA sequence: TGTGCCAGCAGTTTGGGGGTCGGGCCTCAGTTCTTC.

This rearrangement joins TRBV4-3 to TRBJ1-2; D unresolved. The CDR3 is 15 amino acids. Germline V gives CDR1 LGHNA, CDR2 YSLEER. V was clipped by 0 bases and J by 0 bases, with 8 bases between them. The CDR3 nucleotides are TGCGCCAGCAGCCAAGATCCGGCCTCTAACTATGGCTACACCTTC. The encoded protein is CASSQDPASNYGYTF.

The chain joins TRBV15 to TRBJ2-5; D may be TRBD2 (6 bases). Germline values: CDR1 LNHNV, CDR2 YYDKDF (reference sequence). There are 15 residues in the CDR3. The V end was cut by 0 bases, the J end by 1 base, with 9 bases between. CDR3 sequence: CATSRDRRAQETQYF. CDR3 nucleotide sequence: TGTGCCACCAGCAGAGATAGGAGGGCCCAAGAGACCCAGTACTTC.

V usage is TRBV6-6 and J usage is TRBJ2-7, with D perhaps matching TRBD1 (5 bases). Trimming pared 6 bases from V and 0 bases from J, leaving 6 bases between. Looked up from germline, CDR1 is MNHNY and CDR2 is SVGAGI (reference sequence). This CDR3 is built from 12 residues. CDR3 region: CASRQDSYEQYF. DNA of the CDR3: TGTGCCAGCAGACAGGACTCCTACGAGCAGTACTTC.

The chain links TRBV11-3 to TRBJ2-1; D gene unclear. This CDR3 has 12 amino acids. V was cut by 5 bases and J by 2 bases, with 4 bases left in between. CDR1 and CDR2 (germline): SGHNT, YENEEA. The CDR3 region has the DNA TGTGCCAGCAGCGGGGCCTACAATGAGCAGTTCTTC. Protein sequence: CASSGAYNEQFF.

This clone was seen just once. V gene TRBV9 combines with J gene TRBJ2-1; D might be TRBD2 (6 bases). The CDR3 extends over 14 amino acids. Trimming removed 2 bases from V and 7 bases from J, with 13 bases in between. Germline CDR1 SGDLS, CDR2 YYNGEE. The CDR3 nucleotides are TGTGCCAGCAGCGTCTTTCGGGAGCCTAATGAGCAGTTCTTC. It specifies CASSVFREPNEQFF.

The CDR3 sequence: CASSVEDTDPSSYEQYF. CDR3 DNA: TGTGCCAGCAGCGTAGAGGACACAGACCCTAGCTCCTACGAGCAGTACTTC. The V call is TRBV9, the J call TRBJ2-7; the D gene is possibly TRBD1 (5 bases). V was cut by 0 bases and J by 0 bases, with 16 bases left in between. The CDR3 sequence is 17 residues long. Germline CDR1 and CDR2: SGDLS and YYNGEE. Full variable domain (missing parts from reference TRBV9 and TRBJ2-7): DSGVTQTPKHLITATGQRVTLRCSPRSGDLSVYWYQQSLDQGLQFLIQYYNGEERAKGNILERFSAQQFPDLHSELNLSSLELGDSALYFCASSVEDTDPSSYEQYFGPGTRLTVT.

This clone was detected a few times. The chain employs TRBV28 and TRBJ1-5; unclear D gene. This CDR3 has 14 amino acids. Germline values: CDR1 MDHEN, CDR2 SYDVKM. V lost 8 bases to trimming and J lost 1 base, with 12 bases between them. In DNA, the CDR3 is TGTGCCAGCGGGCGGGTAGAAAGCAATCAGCCCCAGCATTTT. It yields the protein CASGRVESNQPQHF.